The present T cell receptor beta chain was sequenced within a study of CD8+ T cells in alopecia areata. Whole-study context: Affected scalp percentage set treated patients' severity scores. Study-wide points: Tofacitinib significantly decreased scalp clonality and expanded CD8+ clones among top 100. The study found that many expanded lesional clones persisted in scalp and blood during tofacitinib.

With regard to this clone: Its matching antigen is unknown.

The treatment denotes: oral pan-JAK inhibitor, 5-10 mg twice daily. RNA extraction was followed by reverse transcription into cDNA, which acted as the sequencing template. Sequencing was performed with immunoSEQ multiplex PCR; in TCRdb, only in-frame clones are kept and a portion is missing. Among 130,000 or so clones listed, approximately 90% were seen once. V was cut by 5 bases and J by 5 bases, with 16 bases left in between. The CDR3 extends over 14 amino acids. The source was CD8+ T cells sorted from blood, collected at week 4, from a patient treated with tofacitinib. This TCR was recovered from a human donor with alopecia areata. V and J are TRBV23-1 and TRBJ2-7; either TRBD1 or TRBD2 may supply D (5 bases each). TRBV23-1 is treated as an ORF (open reading frame) with a function not yet certain. CDR3 region: CASSVRLRGHEQYF. The CDR3 DNA is TGCGCCAGCAGTGTACGCCTGAGGGGTCACGAGCAGTACTTC.